These T cell receptor beta chains were read from a single sample in a study of T cell responses to AZD1222 COVID-19 vaccine. Here immunoSEQ multiplex PCR was the method, and the copy in TCRdb shows in-frame clones only, minus some. Among roughly 150,000 clones listed, 91% were seen once. This specimen consisted of peripheral blood, obtained 28 days after the second AZD1222 dose. Receptors were obtained from an adult who received the AZD1222 COVID-19 vaccine. The CDR3 runs from the conserved cysteine through the conserved F or W. The D gene is left open where the match is weak. Not every row has a clone size; where given, it reads once, few, many or a size class.

abundance	len	d_gene	v_gene	j_gene	CDR3nt	CDR3aa
.	13	.	TRBV29-1	TRBJ1-2	TGCAGCGTTGAACAAGTACTAAACTATGGCTACACCTTC	CSVEQVLNYGYTF
.	14	.	TRBV5-1	TRBJ2-5	TGCGCCAGCAGCCCCGGGACCTGGCAAGAGACCCAGTACTTC	CASSPGTWQETQYF
.	16	TRBD2	TRBV7-2	TRBJ2-2	TGTGCCAGCAGCTTGGGACTAGCGGGGTCCACCGGGGAGCTGTTTTTT	CASSLGLAGSTGELFF
.	14	.	TRBV19	TRBJ1-1	TGTGCCAGCCGACAGGTCTCTTTGAACACTGAAGCTTTCTTT	CASRQVSLNTEAFF
.	17	.	TRBV3-1/TRBV3-2	TRBJ1-2	TGTGCCAGCAGCCAAGACGGCGGGGTGAGCCCTAACTATGGCTACACCTTC	CASSQDGGVSPNYGYTF
.	13	.	TRBV9	TRBJ1-2	TGTGCCAGCAGCGTAGCAGGGAGGAGTGGCTACACCTTC	CASSVAGRSGYTF
.	15	TRBD1	TRBV15	TRBJ2-5	TGTGCCACCAGCAGAGGACAGGGTCCCCAAGAGACCCAGTACTTC	CATSRGQGPQETQYF
once	15	.	TRBV5-1	TRBJ1-1	TGCGCCAGCAGCTCAGAAGGACAGCCGAACACTGAAGCTTTCTTT	CASSSEGQPNTEAFF
.	15	TRBD1	TRBV6-5	TRBJ1-5	TGTGCCAGCAGCCCACGGACAGGGGTCAATCAGCCCCAGCATTTT	CASSPRTGVNQPQHF
.	14	TRBD1	TRBV29-1	TRBJ1-2	TGCAGCGCCGTAAGGACAGGAGCTAACTATGGCTACACCTTC	CSAVRTGANYGYTF
.	12	TRBD1	TRBV12-3/TRBV12-4	TRBJ1-1	TGTGCCAGCAGTCTAGGACAGGGGGAAGCTTTCTTT	CASSLGQGEAFF
.	13	.	TRBV12-3/TRBV12-4	TRBJ2-1	TGTGCCAGCAGTTTCGAAAGGTTGCAGAAGAAGTTCTTC	CASSFERLQKKFF
.	12	.	TRBV13	TRBJ1-2	TGTGCCAGCAGCTTAGGCCTGGGGGGTCTCCACTTC	CASSLGLGGLHF
.	15	TRBD1	TRBV6-5	TRBJ1-1	TGTGCCAGCAGTTACTCGATAAGGACAGGGGACGAGGCTTTCTTT	CASSYSIRTGDEAFF
.	14	.	TRBV5-4	TRBJ2-3	TGTGCCAGCAGCTTGGACAGAATCACAGATACGCAGTATTTT	CASSLDRITDTQYF
.	14	.	TRBV9	TRBJ2-7	TGTGCCAGCAGCCTCGACAGTAGCTCCTACGAGCAGTACTTC	CASSLDSSSYEQYF
.	18	.	TRBV4-2	TRBJ2-5	TGTGCCAGCAGCCAAGAGGGAGCAGGGCGACGGGAAGAAGAGACCCAGTACTTC	CASSQEGAGRREEETQYF
.	14	TRBD1	TRBV7-8	TRBJ2-1	TGTGCCAGCAGCCGAGACAGGGCCGACAATGAGCAGTTCTTC	CASSRDRADNEQFF
.	14	TRBD2	TRBV28	TRBJ2-4	TGTGCCAGCGGATTTGGCGGGAGTGGGAACATTCAGTACTTC	CASGFGGSGNIQYF
.	14	.	TRBV6-2/TRBV6-3	TRBJ1-2	TGTGCCAGCAGTTACTCAGGACAGACTTATGGCTACACCTTC	CASSYSGQTYGYTF
.	15	TRBD1	TRBV28	TRBJ2-5	TGTGCCAGCAGCTATAGACAGGGGGCGCCTGAGACCCAGTACTTC	CASSYRQGAPETQYF
.	14	.	TRBV5-1	TRBJ2-1	TGCGCCAGCAGCTCAGCCTCTTCCTACAATGAGCAGTTCTTC	CASSSASSYNEQFF
.	15	.	TRBV4-1	TRBJ2-3	TGCGCCACCAGGCACTTGGACTTCCCAAGCGATACGCAGTATTTT	CATRHLDFPSDTQYF
.	14	.	TRBV3-1/TRBV3-2	TRBJ2-2	TGTGCCAGCAGCCGACCAGGGTCCACCGGGGAGCTGTTTTTT	CASSRPGSTGELFF
few	17	TRBD2	TRBV4-1	TRBJ2-3	TGCGCCAGCAGCCAAGAGTCTCTAGCGGGAGGGAGAGATACGCAGTATTTT	CASSQESLAGGRDTQYF
.	15	.	TRBV18	TRBJ1-4	TGTGCCAGCTCACCCGAGGGCAGGTGGAATGAAAAACTGTTTTTT	CASSPEGRWNEKLFF
few	17	.	TRBV7-9	TRBJ2-7	TGTGCCAGCAGCTTAGGGCCCGGGGGGCAGGGGCCCTACGAGCAGTACTTC	CASSLGPGGQGPYEQYF
.	16	.	TRBV5-4	TRBJ1-4	TGTGCCAGCAGCGCGACAGGTTTTTCAACTAATGAAAAACTGTTTTTT	CASSATGFSTNEKLFF
.	12	.	TRBV29-1	TRBJ1-1	TGCAGCGTTCGGAAGGGGAACACTGAAGCTTTCTTT	CSVRKGNTEAFF
once	15	TRBD2	TRBV19	TRBJ2-1	TGTGCCAGTAGTATCCTAGCGGGACCACGTGGGGAGCAGTTCTTC	CASSILAGPRGEQFF
.	15	TRBD1	TRBV7-8	TRBJ1-2	TGTGCCAGCAGCTTAGCGGGACAGGGGAACTATGGCTACACCTTC	CASSLAGQGNYGYTF
.	15	.	TRBV6-4	TRBJ1-4	TGTGCCAGCAGTGACTCTCAGGAGTTTAATGAAAAACTGTTTTTT	CASSDSQEFNEKLFF
.	13	.	TRBV2	TRBJ2-7	TGTGCCAGCAGGGACGGCGGTGCCTACGAGCAGTACTTC	CASRDGGAYEQYF
.	12	.	TRBV3-1/TRBV3-2	TRBJ2-2	TGTGCCAGCAGCGACGGGACCGGGGAGCTGTTTTTT	CASSDGTGELFF
.	15	TRBD1	TRBV5-1	TRBJ1-1	TGCGCCAGCAGCTTGCTAGGGACAGGGAACACTGAAGCTTTCTTT	CASSLLGTGNTEAFF
.	11	.	TRBV28	TRBJ1-2	TGTGGGGGGAGCGAGGACTATGGCTACACCTTC	CGGSEDYGYTF
.	18	TRBD1	TRBV7-2	TRBJ2-7	TGTGCCAGCAGCTCACAATCGGGACAGCCAACTGGGCGTTACGAGCAGTACTTC	CASSSQSGQPTGRYEQYF
.	17	TRBD2	TRBV4-2	TRBJ2-2	TGTGCCAGCAGCCAAACGGGACTAGCGGGTCAGTCCGGGGAGCTGTTTTTT	CASSQTGLAGQSGELFF
.	17	TRBD1	TRBV9	TRBJ1-1	TGTGCCAGCAGCCCGAGACAGGGGGCGCTCAGGTCTTCTGAAGCTTTCTTT	CASSPRQGALRSSEAFF
.	17	TRBD2	TRBV28	TRBJ2-7	TGTGCCAGCACCGTAAGCCGGTCTAGCGGATACTCCTACGAGCAGTACTTC	CASTVSRSSGYSYEQYF
.	13	.	TRBV11-3	TRBJ1-1	TGTGCCAGCAGCCCTAACGAAAACACTGAAGCTTTCTTT	CASSPNENTEAFF
.	15	.	TRBV5-1	TRBJ1-4	TGCGCCAGCAGCTCAGGGGTCTCAACTAATGAAAAACTGTTTTTT	CASSSGVSTNEKLFF
.	16	.	TRBV5-1	TRBJ2-2	TGCGCCAGCAGCTTGGAGGGCAGGGCAGGGTCCGGGGAGCTGTTTTTT	CASSLEGRAGSGELFF
.	16	.	TRBV15	TRBJ2-7	TGTGCCACCAGCAGACAGGGACAAGGGAGGGTGTACGAGCAGTACTTC	CATSRQGQGRVYEQYF
.	14	.	TRBV3-1/TRBV3-2	TRBJ2-5	TGTGCCAGCAGCCTCCTTACCCTCGGGGAGACCCAGTACTTC	CASSLLTLGETQYF
.	19	.	TRBV21-1	TRBJ2-2	TGTGCCAGCAGCAAAACGAGGTCGGCTAGCGGGAGTCTTACCGGGGAGCTGTTTTTT	CASSKTRSASGSLTGELFF
.	15	.	TRBV7-3	TRBJ1-1	TGTGCCAGCAGCGCGGACGGAACCCTGAACACTGAAGCTTTCTTT	CASSADGTLNTEAFF
.	16	TRBD1	TRBV4-3	TRBJ2-1	TGCGCCAGCAGCCACATTGGTTCAAGGACAGGGGACGAGCAGTTCTTC	CASSHIGSRTGDEQFF